The 16 T cell receptor beta chains below were found in one sample sequenced in a study of early T cells in non-severe SARS-CoV-2 infection. In TCRdb, the 5' RACE reads were re-called with MiXCR into one record per CDR3 protein. The top ten hold around 26% of the sample, which has about 30,000 distinct CDR3 sequences, 5.6% seen once. The sample comprised whole blood. Receptors were obtained from an adult who was a healthcare worker with PCR-confirmed SARS-CoV-2 infection or an uninfected control (not recorded which).

This clonotype appeared many times. This CDR3 is CASSLDGSSSYEQYF. CDR3 bases: TGTGCCAGCAGCTTAGACGGGTCCAGCTCCTACGAGCAGTACTTC. The chain employs TRBV7-2 and TRBJ2-7; no clear D gene. Between the trimmed V and J ends, which lost 1 base and 0 bases, there was a span of 10 bases. This CDR3 is built from 15 residues. Per germline, CDR1 SGHTA and CDR2 FQGNSA.

The genes are TRBV7-3 and TRBJ2-3, with 9 bases that match TRBD1. The J segment lost 0 bases and the V segment lost 6 bases, leaving 13 bases of the junction unmatched. The length of the CDR3 is 18 residues. Germline CDR1 SGHTA, CDR2 FQGTGA. The CDR3, as DNA: TGTGCCAGCAGACCAACAGGGGGCAATCGACCAAGCACAGATACGCAGTATTTT. Its protein is CASRPTGGNRPSTDTQYF.

This clonotype turned up a few times. The chain combines TRBV4-2 with TRBJ1-1, with D unclear. This CDR3 is 14 amino acids long. Trimming took 0 bases from V and 5 from J, leaving 10 bases between them. Germline-derived CDR1 and CDR2 are LGHNA and YNFKEQ. The CDR3 sequence: CASSQDRLGTEAFF. The CDR3 region has the DNA TGTGCCAGCAGCCAAGATCGTTTGGGGACTGAAGCTTTCTTT.

This clonotype was detected many times. This rearrangement joins TRBV18 to TRBJ2-7; possibly TRBD1 for D (6 bases). Germline V gives CDR1 KGHSH, CDR2 LQKENI. There are 11 residues in the CDR3. Between the trimmed V and J ends, which lost 5 bases and 5 bases, there was a span of 7 bases. CDR3 coding DNA: TGTGCCAGCTCAGCAGGGGACGAGCAGTACTTC. Amino acid sequence: CASSAGDEQYF.

This clonotype occurred many times. The chain uses TRBV20-1 and TRBJ2-1; 9 nucleotides align to TRBD1. The trim removed 6 bases at V and 8 bases at J, leaving 11 bases unmatched. Germline lookup yields CDR1 DFQATT and CDR2 SNEGSKA (reference sequence). This CDR3 region has 14 residues. The CDR3 protein is CSASPGTGFDEQFF. The DNA for the CDR3 is TGCAGTGCCAGTCCCGGGACAGGGTTTGATGAGCAGTTCTTC.

The sample holds many counts of this clonotype. J is TRBJ1-1 and V is TRBV30, with D uncertain. The CDR3 is 13 amino acids. V dropped 0 bases and J dropped 4 bases, with 9 bases sitting between them. The V gene's germline CDR1 is GTSNPN and CDR2 SVGIG (reference sequence). DNA of the CDR3: TGTGCCTGGAGTGTGGGCTGGGGCACTGAAGCTTTCTTT. Its protein is CAWSVGWGTEAFF.

This clonotype was counted ten times or more. The rearrangement joins TRBV19 to TRBJ1-4, with D hard to call. The CDR3 is 13 amino acids. Germline loops: CDR1 LNHDA, CDR2 SQIVND (reference sequence). Trimming removed 8 bases from V and 3 bases from J, with 10 bases in between. This chain's CDR3 is CASALGSNEKLFF. The DNA of the CDR3 is TGTGCCAGTGCTCTAGGATCTAATGAAAAACTGTTTTTT.

Notes on this clonotype: One base away lies a much larger clone, so this may be a sequencing read error. This sequence joins TRBV10-2 and TRBJ1-1, with D uncertain. CDR1 and CDR2 from the germline V gene are WSHSY and SAAADI. The CDR3 length is 13 residues. The CDR3 DNA sequence: TGCGCCAACAGTCCTGGACGGCACACTGAAGCTTTCTTT. Its protein is CANSPGRHTEAFF.

This clonotype occurred many times. The chain recombines TRBV20-1 with TRBJ2-1; 8 nucleotides align to TRBD2. Germline V gene lookup returns CDR1 DFQATT and CDR2 SNEGSKA (reference sequence). Trimming at V came to 2 bases and at J to 6 bases, leaving 6 bases not matched to a gene. The CDR3 loop spans 14 amino acids. CDR3 loop: CSARQGGGPNEQFF. CDR3 bases: TGCAGTGCTAGACAAGGCGGGGGGCCCAATGAGCAGTTCTTC.

The chain is built from TRBV7-6 and TRBJ2-6; D remains ambiguous. V was cut by 1 base and J by 12 bases, with 13 bases left in between. Germline CDR1 SGHVS, CDR2 FNYEAQ. This CDR3 has 14 amino acids. CDR3 DNA: TGTGCCAGCAGCTTAGGGTCCTTGGGTTCCGTCCTGACTTTC. This sequence encodes CASSLGSLGSVLTF.

This clonotype was recorded many times. This rearrangement joins TRBV30 to TRBJ2-3; maybe TRBD2 (6 bases). Between the trimmed V and J ends, which lost 0 bases and 2 bases, there was a span of 18 bases. Germline assignment: CDR1 GTSNPN and CDR2 SVGIG (reference sequence). The CDR3 consists of 17 residues. The CDR3 protein is CAWSVRGLAPFTDTQYF. For the CDR3, the DNA is TGTGCCTGGAGTGTAAGGGGACTTGCCCCCTTCACAGATACGCAGTATTTT. The full variable domain, in which reference TRBV30 and TRBJ2-3 provide the parts outside the CDR3, is SQTIHQWPATLVQPVGSPLSLECTVEGTSNPNLYWYRQAAGRGLQLLFYSVGIGQISSEVPQNLSASRPQDRQFILSSKKLLLSDSGFYLCAWSVRGLAPFTDTQYFGPGTRLTVL.

Notes on this clonotype: A clone one base away is much larger, so this may be a read error. The V and J genes are TRBV28 and TRBJ2-1, with a possible D match to TRBD2 (6 bases). The DNA end favors TRBJ2-7, so the J call may be wrong. The germline gives CDR1 MDHEN, CDR2 SYDVKM. The CDR3 has 18 residues. The CDR3 region is CASTLIPAGTVQASEQYF. The CDR3 region has the DNA TGTGCCAGCACCCTGATTCCGGCGGGAACAGTCCAAGCGAGCGAGCAGTACTTC.

This clonotype was picked up a small number of times. CDR3: CASSLMDSYYGYTF. In nucleotides, the CDR3 is TGTGCCAGCAGTTTAATGGACAGCTACTATGGCTACACCTTC. The rearrangement joins TRBV28 to TRBJ1-2; D may be TRBD1 (6 bases). V was pared by 2 bases and J by 3 bases, with 10 bases between. The CDR3 spans 14 residues. CDR1 MDHEN and CDR2 SYDVKM come from the germline V gene.

This chain links TRBV12-3 or TRBV12-4 with TRBJ2-5, with 7 bases fitting TRBD2. Unmatched junction bases numbered 8, after V lost 4 bases and J lost 0 bases. This CDR3 comprises 16 residues. CDR3 residues: CASSYGTTSYQETQYF. The CDR3 bases are TGTGCCAGCAGTTACGGGACTACCTCGTACCAAGAGACCCAGTACTTC.

In this sample, this clonotype turned up many times. The chain joins TRBV29-1 to TRBJ1-1; 7 nucleotides match TRBD1. The V segment lost 5 bases and the J segment 1 base; nucleotides outside the gene matches: 4. The CDR3 covers 13 residues. Germline values: CDR1 SQVTM, CDR2 ANQGSEA. The CDR3 sequence: CSVKTGWNTEAFF. The DNA for the CDR3 is TGCAGCGTTAAGACAGGGTGGAACACTGAAGCTTTCTTT.

This clonotype has a count of ten or more. The rearrangement links TRBV6-6 to TRBJ1-5; 7 nucleotides line up with TRBD1. This CDR3 contains 15 residues. The V and J ends lost 2 bases and 7 bases, in that order; junction bases with no gene match: 8. CDR1 and CDR2 (germline): MNHNY, SVGAGI (reference sequence). The DNA of the CDR3 is TGTGCCAGCAGTTACCAGGGACAGCTTGGACAGCCCCAGCATTTT. As protein: CASSYQGQLGQPQHF.